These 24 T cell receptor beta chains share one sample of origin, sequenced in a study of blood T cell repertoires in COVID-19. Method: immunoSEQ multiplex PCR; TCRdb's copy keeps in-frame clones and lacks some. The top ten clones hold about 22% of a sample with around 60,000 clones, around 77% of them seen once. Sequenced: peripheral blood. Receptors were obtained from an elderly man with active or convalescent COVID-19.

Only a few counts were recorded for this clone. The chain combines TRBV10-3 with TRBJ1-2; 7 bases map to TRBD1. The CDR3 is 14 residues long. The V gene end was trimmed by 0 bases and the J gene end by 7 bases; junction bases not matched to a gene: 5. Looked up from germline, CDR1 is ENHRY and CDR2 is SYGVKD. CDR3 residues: CAISESKGATGYTF. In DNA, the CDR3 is TGTGCCATCAGTGAGTCGAAGGGGGCTACTGGCTACACCTTC.

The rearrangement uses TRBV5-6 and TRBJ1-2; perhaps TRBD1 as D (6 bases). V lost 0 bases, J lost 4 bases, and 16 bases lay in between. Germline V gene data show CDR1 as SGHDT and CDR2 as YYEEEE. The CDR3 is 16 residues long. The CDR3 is CASSLEGQQALYGYTF. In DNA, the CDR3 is TGTGCCAGCAGCTTGGAGGGACAACAGGCCCTCTATGGCTACACCTTC.

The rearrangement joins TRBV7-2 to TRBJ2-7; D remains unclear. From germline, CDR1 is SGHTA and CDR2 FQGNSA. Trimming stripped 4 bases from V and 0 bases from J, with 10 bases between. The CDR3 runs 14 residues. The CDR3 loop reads CASSWSFSSYEQYF. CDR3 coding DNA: TGTGCCAGCAGCTGGAGCTTTTCCTCCTACGAGCAGTACTTC.

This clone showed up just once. The CDR3 loop is CASSQGTAPGNTIYF. The CDR3 DNA is TGTGCCAGCAGCCAAGGGACAGCCCCCGGAAACACCATATATTTT. The rearrangement links TRBV3-1 (or the pseudogene TRBV3-2) to TRBJ1-3, with a possible D match to TRBD1 (6 bases). Looked up from germline, CDR1 is LGHDT and CDR2 is YNNKEL (reference sequence). The V gene lost 1 base and the J gene lost 4 bases, with 11 bases spanning the gap. This CDR3 has 15 amino acids.

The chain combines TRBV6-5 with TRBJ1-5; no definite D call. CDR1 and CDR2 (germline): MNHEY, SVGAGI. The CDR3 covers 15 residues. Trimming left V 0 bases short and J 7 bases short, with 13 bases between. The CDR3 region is CASSYSSVLGQPQHF. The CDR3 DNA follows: TGTGCCAGCAGTTACTCGTCGGTTCTAGGACAGCCCCAGCATTTT.

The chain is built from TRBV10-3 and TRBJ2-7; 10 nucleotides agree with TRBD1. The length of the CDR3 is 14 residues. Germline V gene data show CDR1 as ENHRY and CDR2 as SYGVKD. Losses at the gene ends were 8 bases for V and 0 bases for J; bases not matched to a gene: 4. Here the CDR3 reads CAIGRQGASYEQYF. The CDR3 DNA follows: TGTGCCATCGGAAGACAGGGGGCCTCCTACGAGCAGTACTTC.

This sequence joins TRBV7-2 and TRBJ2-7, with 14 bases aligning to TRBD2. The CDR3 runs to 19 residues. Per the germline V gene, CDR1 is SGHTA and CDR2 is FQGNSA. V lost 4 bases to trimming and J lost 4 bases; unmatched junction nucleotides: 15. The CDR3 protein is CASSSVGGLAGDFMYEQYF. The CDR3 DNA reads TGTGCCAGCAGCTCGGTAGGGGGACTAGCGGGAGATTTTATGTACGAGCAGTACTTC.

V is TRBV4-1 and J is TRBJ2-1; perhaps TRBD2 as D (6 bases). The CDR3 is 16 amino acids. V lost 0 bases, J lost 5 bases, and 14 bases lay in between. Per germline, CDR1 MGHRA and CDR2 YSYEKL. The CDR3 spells CASSQDPGGVNNEQFF. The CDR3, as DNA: TGCGCCAGCAGCCAAGATCCCGGGGGAGTCAACAATGAGCAGTTCTTC.

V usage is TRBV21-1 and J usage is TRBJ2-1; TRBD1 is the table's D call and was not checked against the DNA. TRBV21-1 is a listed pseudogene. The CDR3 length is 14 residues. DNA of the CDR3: TGTGCCAGCTGCCGGGACAGGGGAGGGAATGAGCAGTTCTTC. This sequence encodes CASCRDRGGNEQFF.

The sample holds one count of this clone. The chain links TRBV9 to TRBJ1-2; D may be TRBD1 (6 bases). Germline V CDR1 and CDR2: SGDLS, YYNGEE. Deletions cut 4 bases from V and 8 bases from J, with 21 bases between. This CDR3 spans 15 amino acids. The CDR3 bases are TGTGCCAGCAGCCTAACTATTCAGGGGATGGGCGGCTACACCTTC. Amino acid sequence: CASSLTIQGMGGYTF.

CDR3 sequence reads: CASSFLYEQYF. The CDR3 DNA sequence: TGTGCCAGCAGCTTTCTCTACGAGCAGTACTTC. This rearrangement joins TRBV5-8 to TRBJ2-7; unclear D gene. V was shortened by 2 bases and J by 3 bases, with 3 bases between the two germline ends. Germline V CDR1 and CDR2: SGHTS, YDEGEE. The CDR3 length is 11 residues.

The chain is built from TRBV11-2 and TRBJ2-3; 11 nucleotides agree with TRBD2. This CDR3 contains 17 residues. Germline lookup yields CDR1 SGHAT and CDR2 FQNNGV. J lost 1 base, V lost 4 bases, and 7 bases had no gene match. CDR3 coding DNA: TGTGCCAGCAGCTCCCGAATAGCGGGGGGGGGCACAGATACGCAGTATTTT. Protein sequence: CASSSRIAGGGTDTQYF.

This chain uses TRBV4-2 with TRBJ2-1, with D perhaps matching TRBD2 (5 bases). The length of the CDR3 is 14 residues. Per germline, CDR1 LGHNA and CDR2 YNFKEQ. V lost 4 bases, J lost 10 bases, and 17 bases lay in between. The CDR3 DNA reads TGTGCCAGCAGCCTAGACCTTGGGAGTCGCGAGCAGTTCTTC. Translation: CASSLDLGSREQFF.

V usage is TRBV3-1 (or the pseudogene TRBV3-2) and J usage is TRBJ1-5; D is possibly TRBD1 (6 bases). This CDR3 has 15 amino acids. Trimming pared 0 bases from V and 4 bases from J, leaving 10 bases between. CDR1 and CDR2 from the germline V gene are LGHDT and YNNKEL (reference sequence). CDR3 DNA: TGTGCCAGCAGCCAAGATACGAGGGGGAATCAGCCCCAGCATTTT. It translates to CASSQDTRGNQPQHF.

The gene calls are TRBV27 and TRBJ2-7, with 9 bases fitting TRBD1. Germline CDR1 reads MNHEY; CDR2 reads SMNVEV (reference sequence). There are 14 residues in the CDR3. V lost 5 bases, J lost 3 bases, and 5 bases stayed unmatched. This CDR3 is CASSAGQGIYEQYF. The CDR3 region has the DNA TGTGCCAGCAGTGCGGGACAGGGAATCTACGAGCAGTACTTC.

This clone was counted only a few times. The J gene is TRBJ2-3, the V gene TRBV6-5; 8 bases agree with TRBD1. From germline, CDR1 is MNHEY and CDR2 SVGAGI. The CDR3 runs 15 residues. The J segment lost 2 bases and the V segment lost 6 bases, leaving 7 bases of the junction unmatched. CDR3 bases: TGTGCCAGCAGAAGGACAGGGCCTACCACAGATACGCAGTATTTT. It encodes CASRRTGPTTDTQYF.

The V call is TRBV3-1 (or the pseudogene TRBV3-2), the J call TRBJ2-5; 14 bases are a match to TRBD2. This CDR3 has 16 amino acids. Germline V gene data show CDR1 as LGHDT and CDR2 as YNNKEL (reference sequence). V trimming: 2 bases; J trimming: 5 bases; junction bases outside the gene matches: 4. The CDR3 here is CASSQRGTSGSETQYF. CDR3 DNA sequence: TGTGCCAGCAGCCAACGTGGGACTAGCGGGAGTGAGACCCAGTACTTC.

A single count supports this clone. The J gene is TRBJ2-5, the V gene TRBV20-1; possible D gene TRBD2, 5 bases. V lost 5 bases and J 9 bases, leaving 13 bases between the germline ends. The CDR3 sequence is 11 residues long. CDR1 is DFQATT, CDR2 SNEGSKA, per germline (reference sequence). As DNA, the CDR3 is TGCAGTGCTCTGGCGGCCGGGGCCCAGTACTTC. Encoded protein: CSALAAGAQYF.

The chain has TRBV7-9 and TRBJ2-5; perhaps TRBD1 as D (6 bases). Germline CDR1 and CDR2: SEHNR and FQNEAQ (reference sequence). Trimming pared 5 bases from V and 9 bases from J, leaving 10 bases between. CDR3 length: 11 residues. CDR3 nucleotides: TGTGCCAGCAGCGAGGGGGTAGCCCAGTACTTC. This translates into CASSEGVAQYF.

The CDR3 is CASSSAGGAVDTQYF. DNA of the CDR3: TGTGCCAGCAGCTCAGCGGGAGGTGCGGTAGATACGCAGTATTTT. V usage is TRBV5-6 and J usage is TRBJ2-3, with 9 bases that match TRBD2. V shed 3 bases and J 5 bases; nucleotides not matched to a gene: 7. The germline V gene encodes CDR1 SGHDT and CDR2 YYEEEE. This CDR3 spans 15 amino acids.

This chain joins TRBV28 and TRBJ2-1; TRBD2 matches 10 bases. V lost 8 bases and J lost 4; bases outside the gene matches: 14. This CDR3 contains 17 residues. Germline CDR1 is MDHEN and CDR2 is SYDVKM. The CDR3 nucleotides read TGTGCCAGCCCACCCCGGCCCGGGACTAGCGTTTACAATGAGCAGTTCTTC. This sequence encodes CASPPRPGTSVYNEQFF.

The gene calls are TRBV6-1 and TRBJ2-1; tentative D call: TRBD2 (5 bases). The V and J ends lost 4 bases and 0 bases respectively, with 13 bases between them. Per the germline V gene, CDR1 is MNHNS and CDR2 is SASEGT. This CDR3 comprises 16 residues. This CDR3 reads CASSVSRRSSYNEQFF. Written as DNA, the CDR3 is TGTGCCAGCAGTGTAAGTCGGAGGAGCTCCTACAATGAGCAGTTCTTC.

The CDR3 bases are TGTGCCAGCAGCGGGGGGGGGCAACTCTATAATTCACCCCTCCACTTT. Protein: CASSGGGQLYNSPLHF. This chain connects TRBV21-1 to TRBJ1-6. TRBV21-1 is an annotated pseudogene. The CDR3 totals 16 residues.

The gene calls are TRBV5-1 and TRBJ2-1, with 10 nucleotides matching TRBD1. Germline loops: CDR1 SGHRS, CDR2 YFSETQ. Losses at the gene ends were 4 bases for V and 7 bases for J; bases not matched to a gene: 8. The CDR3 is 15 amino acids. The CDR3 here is CASSILGTGENEQFF. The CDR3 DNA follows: TGCGCCAGCAGCATCCTCGGGACAGGGGAGAATGAGCAGTTCTTC.